Below are 28 T cell receptor beta chains sequenced from a single sample in a study of cytomegalovirus exposure and HLA in healthy donors. It was with 60 Vbeta and 13 Jbeta primers that the PCR ran. Profiled with immunoSEQ multiplex PCR; TCRdb holds only in-frame clones, not every one. The sample has about 160,000 clones, around four fifths seen once. The sequenced sample consisted of PBMCs. The receptors were gathered from a man aged 18 to 30 in good health and CMV-seronegative.

This chain connects TRBV7-3 to TRBJ2-3, with unresolved D. Germline V lookup: CDR1 SGHTA, CDR2 FQGTGA. The V and J ends lost 4 bases and 5 bases respectively, with 13 bases between them. The CDR3 runs to 14 residues. In nucleotides, the CDR3 is TGTGCCAGCAGCTCCGGGTCCTCTTTAGATACGCAGTATTTT. Translating it yields CASSSGSSLDTQYF.

This chain connects TRBV14 to TRBJ2-3, with D tentatively TRBD2 (5 bases). The germline CDR1 and CDR2 sequences are SGHDN and FVKESK. V was trimmed by 3 bases and J by 4 bases, leaving 11 bases between them. The CDR3 has 14 residues. The CDR3 nucleotides are TGTGCCAGCAGCCAGCGCCTAGCCGCAGATACGCAGTATTTT. Encoded protein: CASSQRLAADTQYF.

V and J are TRBV5-1 and TRBJ2-3; TRBD2 matches at 9 bases. The CDR3 length is 16 residues. CDR1 and CDR2 (germline): SGHRS, YFSETQ. The J segment lost 1 base and the V segment lost 0 bases, leaving 3 bases of the junction unmatched. As DNA, the CDR3 is TGCGCCAGCAGCTTGGAGGTAGCGGGGGGCACAGATACGCAGTATTTT. Its translation: CASSLEVAGGTDTQYF.

Comment on this clone: The sample holds other DNA sequences that translate to the same CDR3. The J gene is TRBJ1-1, the V gene TRBV5-1; 7 nucleotides align to TRBD1. The length of the CDR3 is 14 residues. CDR1 is SGHRS, CDR2 YFSETQ, per germline. Unmatched junction bases numbered 4, after V lost 4 bases and J lost 1 base. In DNA form, the CDR3 reads TGCGCCAGCAGCCCGGGGACAGCGAACACTGAAGCTTTCTTT. This codes for CASSPGTANTEAFF.

The chain couples TRBV25-1 to TRBJ2-5, with TRBD2 as a possible D gene (5 bases). The CDR3 loop spans 14 amino acids. Germline CDR1 MGHDK, CDR2 SYGVNS. Trimming stripped 4 bases from V and 4 bases from J, with 13 bases between. The CDR3 coding sequence is TGTGCCAGCAGTGCTCCGGGGTTTCCAGAGACCCAGTACTTC. This codes for CASSAPGFPETQYF.

This chain joins TRBV20-1 and TRBJ1-5; D is unclear. Germline values: CDR1 DFQATT, CDR2 SNEGSKA (reference sequence). The CDR3 loop spans 11 amino acids. Between the trimmed V and J ends, which lost 6 bases and 5 bases, there was a span of 8 bases. CDR3 bases: TGCAGTGCCGAGAGGGATCAGCCCCAGCATTTT. Translated, it gives CSAERDQPQHF.

The chain uses TRBV6-6 and TRBJ1-2; 8 bases are shared with TRBD1. Trimming took 5 bases from V and 6 from J; bases not matched to a gene: 8. Looked up from germline, CDR1 is MNHNY and CDR2 is SVGAGI (reference sequence). This CDR3 comprises 14 residues. This chain's CDR3 is CASSKQGERDGYTF. For the CDR3, the DNA is TGTGCCAGCAGTAAACAGGGGGAAAGGGATGGCTACACCTTC.

The chain couples TRBV9 to TRBJ2-5, with TRBD2 as a possible D gene (6 bases). Germline V gene sequence: CDR1 SGDLS, CDR2 YYNGEE. Trimming cost V 0 bases and J 4 bases, with 10 bases left between them. CDR3 size: 14 residues. The CDR3 spells CASSVDGGRETQYF. CDR3 in DNA: TGTGCCAGCAGCGTAGACGGGGGACGAGAGACCCAGTACTTC.

This clone is a singleton in its sample. This chain links TRBV6-6 with TRBJ1-5, with a possible D match to TRBD1 (5 bases). The germline CDR1 and CDR2 sequences are MNHNY and SVGAGI (reference sequence). This CDR3 region has 13 residues. V dropped 6 bases and J dropped 5 bases, with 11 bases sitting between them. The CDR3 bases are TGTGCCAGCAGGGGGGGTCGGGATCAGCCCCAGCATTTT. Translated, it gives CASRGGRDQPQHF.

Concerning this clone: The junction departs from the called germline gene at one end, perhaps through a read error. This chain uses TRBV19 with TRBJ2-7; the match to TRBD1 covers 9 bases. The CDR3 has 13 amino acids. Germline values: CDR1 LNHDA, CDR2 SQIVND (reference sequence). The CDR3 DNA reads as TGTGCCAGTAGCATTCCCGGGACAGGGAGCTCGGCCTTC. This encodes CASSIPGTGSSAF. Variable domain in full (rest from reference TRBV19 and TRBJ2-7): DGGITQSPKYLFRKEGQNVTLSCEQNLNHDAMYWYRQDPGQGLRLIYYSQIVNDFQKGDIAEGYSVSREKKESFPLTVTSAQKNPTAFYLCASSIPGTGSSAFGPGTRLTVT.

The chain uses TRBV21-1 and TRBJ1-3; no DNA check was done on the table's D call, TRBD1. TRBV21-1 is termed a pseudogene. The CDR3 consists of 18 residues. This CDR3 is CASSKEGTGARSGNTIYF. DNA for the CDR3: TGTGCCAGCAGCAAAGAGGGGACAGGGGCTCGCTCTGGAAACACCATATATTTT.

As for this clone: At one of its ends the junction is not consistent with the germline gene, which may arise from a read error. V is TRBV7-2 and J is TRBJ2-5; 9 nucleotides agree with TRBD2. This CDR3 has 14 amino acids. The germline gives CDR1 SGHTA, CDR2 FQGNSA. The CDR3 is CASSIAGASETQYF. CDR3 bases: TGTGCCAGCAGCATAGCGGGAGCATCAGAGACCCAGTACTTC.

This chain uses TRBV27 with TRBJ2-2, with a possible D match to TRBD1 (5 bases). CDR3 length: 15 residues. CDR1 is MNHEY and CDR2 is SMNVEV in the germline V gene (reference sequence). V was pared by 6 bases and J by 2 bases, with 13 bases between. The CDR3 sequence: CASSRQISNTGELFF. The CDR3 region has the DNA TGTGCCAGCAGCAGACAGATCAGTAACACCGGGGAGCTGTTTTTT.

The genes are TRBV7-9 and TRBJ1-2, with D possibly matching TRBD1 (5 bases). V was trimmed by 5 bases and J by 3 bases, leaving 16 bases between them. The length of the CDR3 is 15 residues. CDR1 is SEHNR and CDR2 is FQNEAQ in the germline V gene (reference sequence). The CDR3 DNA is TGTGCCAGCAGCCCCTGGGGCGTCTCTGACTATGGCTACACCTTC. Residues: CASSPWGVSDYGYTF.

The CDR3 DNA sequence: TGTGCCAGCAGCGTGGGACAGAGTCTATACAATGAGCAGTTCTTC. Protein sequence: CASSVGQSLYNEQFF. The rearrangement uses TRBV9 and TRBJ2-1, with 7 bases that match TRBD1. This CDR3 has 15 amino acids. V shed 2 bases and J 4 bases; nucleotides not matched to a gene: 6. CDR1 and CDR2 (germline): SGDLS, YYNGEE.

The rearrangement joins TRBV10-2 to TRBJ2-7; D possibly corresponds to TRBD2 (5 bases). Germline lookup yields CDR1 WSHSY and CDR2 SAAADI. CDR3 size: 13 residues. Trimming left V 7 bases short and J 3 bases short, with 13 bases between. The DNA for the CDR3 is TGCGCCAGCATCCCCCTTGAGGGCTACGAGCAGTACTTC. This encodes CASIPLEGYEQYF.

This chain connects TRBV11-2 to TRBJ2-1; no clear D gene. Germline V gives CDR1 SGHAT, CDR2 FQNNGV. V was shortened by 4 bases and J by 1 base, with 14 bases between the two germline ends. The CDR3 length is 16 residues. CDR3 residues: CASSSPTSASYNEQFF. The CDR3 region has the DNA TGTGCCAGCAGCTCCCCCACCAGCGCGTCCTACAATGAGCAGTTCTTC. Combining the CDR3 with reference TRBV11-2 and TRBJ2-1 gives the whole variable domain EAGVAQSPRYKIIEKRQSVAFWCNPISGHATLYWYQQILGQGPKLLIQFQNNGVVDDSQLPKDRFSAERLKGVDSTLKIQPAKLEDSAVYLCASSSPTSASYNEQFFGPGTRLTVL.

A few counts support this clone. This chain links TRBV5-1 with TRBJ2-7; no firm D call. Looked up from germline, CDR1 is SGHRS and CDR2 is YFSETQ. Trimming removed 0 bases from V and 0 bases from J, with 10 bases in between. The CDR3 sequence is 15 residues long. DNA of the CDR3: TGCGCCAGCAGCTTGGATGGCACAAACTCCTACGAGCAGTACTTC. It encodes CASSLDGTNSYEQYF. The full variable domain, its missing parts supplied by reference TRBV5-1 and TRBJ2-7, is KAGVTQTPRYLIKTRGQQVTLSCSPISGHRSVSWYQQTPGQGLQFLFEYFSETQRNKGNFPGRFSGRQFSNSRSEMNVSTLELGDSALYLCASSLDGTNSYEQYFGPGTRLTVT.

The chain links TRBV4-1 to TRBJ2-3, with TRBD2 matching 10 bases. The germline CDR1 and CDR2 sequences are MGHRA and YSYEKL. The CDR3 loop spans 16 amino acids. V lost 4 bases, J lost 4 bases, and 8 bases stayed unmatched. The DNA of the CDR3 is TGCGCCAGCAGCCTTGGGCCGGGACTAGCGTCAGATACGCAGTATTTT. Its protein is CASSLGPGLASDTQYF.

The V gene is TRBV6-6, the J gene TRBJ2-7, with D hard to call. CDR3 length equals 14 residues. Trimming shortened V by 0 bases and J by 1 base, and 7 bases separated the two germline ends. The V gene's germline CDR1 is MNHNY and CDR2 SVGAGI (reference sequence). CDR3 loop: CASSYSRGSYEQYF. As DNA, the CDR3 is TGTGCCAGCAGTTACTCCCGCGGTTCCTACGAGCAGTACTTC.

This chain uses TRBV19 with TRBJ1-1; TRBD1 matches at 8 bases. In germline, CDR1 is LNHDA, CDR2 SQIVND (reference sequence). There are 14 residues in the CDR3. The ends lost 5 bases at V and 11 bases at J; junction bases unmatched: 13. The CDR3 is CASSLAGTGGGAFF. The CDR3 DNA sequence: TGTGCCAGTAGTCTTGCCGGGACAGGCGGCGGGGCTTTCTTT. The variable domain in full, completed from reference TRBV19 and TRBJ1-1, reads DGGITQSPKYLFRKEGQNVTLSCEQNLNHDAMYWYRQDPGQGLRLIYYSQIVNDFQKGDIAEGYSVSREKKESFPLTVTSAQKNPTAFYLCASSLAGTGGGAFFGQGTRLTVV.

This clone is medium-sized. The chain couples TRBV7-2 to TRBJ2-7; 8 positions agree with TRBD2. This CDR3 is built from 16 residues. V lost 7 bases and J lost 3; bases outside the gene matches: 14. The germline V gene encodes CDR1 SGHTA and CDR2 FQGNSA. As DNA, the CDR3 is TGTGCCAGCACGGGGGCGGCGGGGGGACCACTCTACGAGCAGTACTTC. Translation gives CASTGAAGGPLYEQYF.

This chain links TRBV5-1 with TRBJ1-3; D perhaps matches TRBD1 (6 bases). In germline, CDR1 is SGHRS, CDR2 YFSETQ. CDR3 length: 14 residues. V was trimmed by 1 base and J by 4 bases, leaving 9 bases between them. The CDR3 protein is CASSLQGLGNTIYF. The CDR3 DNA sequence: TGCGCCAGCAGCTTGCAGGGGCTCGGAAACACCATATATTTT.

The chain carries TRBV5-1 and TRBJ1-5; the D is unclear. Trimming removed 0 bases from V and 0 bases from J, with 7 bases in between. This CDR3 has 15 amino acids. The germline gives CDR1 SGHRS, CDR2 YFSETQ. CDR3 loop: CASSLGSYSNQPQHF. The CDR3 DNA reads as TGCGCCAGCAGCTTGGGGTCCTATAGCAATCAGCCCCAGCATTTT.

The chain is built from TRBV6-5 and TRBJ1-2; 10 bases align to TRBD1. CDR3 length: 14 residues. The germline V gene has CDR1 MNHEY and CDR2 SVGAGI. Trimming cost V 5 bases and J 6 bases; bases outside gene matches: 6. The CDR3 loop reads CASSTQTGGNGYTF. CDR3 DNA sequence: TGTGCCAGCAGTACCCAGACAGGGGGCAATGGCTACACCTTC.

This chain connects TRBV2 to TRBJ2-1; D unclear. The germline V and J ends were trimmed by 1 base and 12 bases, with 13 bases remaining between them. The CDR3 has 13 residues. Germline V CDR1 and CDR2: SNHLY, FYNNEI. CDR3 amino acids: CASSEEERLRQFF. The CDR3 nucleotides are TGTGCCAGCAGTGAAGAGGAGAGATTAAGGCAGTTCTTC.

The chain carries TRBV6-6 and TRBJ2-5; D call uncertain. TRBJ2-7 matches the DNA end more closely, so the J call is doubtful. This CDR3 is built from 14 residues. Germline CDR1 is MNHNY and CDR2 is SVGAGI (reference sequence). This CDR3 is CASSPARSSYEQYF. The CDR3, as DNA: TGTGCCAGCAGCCCGGCCCGGAGCTCCTACGAGCAGTACTTC.

The chain is built from TRBV5-4 and TRBJ1-1; the D gene is possibly TRBD1 (5 bases). The V gene lost 2 bases and the J gene lost 7 bases, with 9 bases spanning the gap. CDR1 and CDR2 from the germline V gene are SGHNT and YYREEE (reference sequence). The CDR3 covers 12 residues. This CDR3 is CASSLPQGEAFF. The CDR3 bases are TGTGCCAGCAGCTTACCCCAGGGTGAAGCTTTCTTT. Full variable domain (rest looked up from reference TRBV5-4 and TRBJ1-1): ETGVTQSPTHLIKTRGQQVTLRCSSQSGHNTVSWYQQALGQGPQFIFQYYREEENGRGNFPPRFSGLQFPNYSSELNVNALELDDSALYLCASSLPQGEAFFGQGTRLTVV.